This TCR beta chain came from a study of T cell responses to AZD1222 COVID-19 vaccine. Across the study: Pooled together were second doses at about 4 or about 12 weeks.

Concerning this clone: Its antigen is as yet unknown.

The CDR3 has 15 amino acids. The trim removed 8 bases at V and 0 bases at J, leaving 9 bases unmatched. Germline CDR1 reads SGHTA; CDR2 reads FQGNSA. Study-wide results and limits: Compared with day 0, the breadth and depth of the Spike-specific TCR repertoire rose significantly after two doses of AZD1222.

TCRdb's table, derived via immunoSEQ multiplex PCR, lists solely in-frame clones and lacks some. The table records about 130,000 clones, approximately 90% of them present only once. The sample was peripheral blood, taken on day 0 of AZD1222 vaccination. The rearrangement joins TRBV7-2 to TRBJ2-7; 8 nucleotides agree with TRBD2. The sequence was obtained from an adult in good health. CDR3 bases: TGTGCCAGCGATCGTGGCGGGGGGATCTCCTACGAGCAGTACTTC. The encoded protein is CASDRGGGISYEQYF.